This is a list of T cell receptor beta chains from one sample in a study of cytomegalovirus exposure and HLA in healthy donors. TCRdb's table, derived via immunoSEQ multiplex PCR, lists solely in-frame clones and lacks some. The repertoire holds some 99,000 clones, with about 74% as singletons. The specimen sequenced was PBMCs. These receptors came from a male donor in good health and CMV-seronegative. CDR3s include the opening cysteine and the closing phenylalanine or tryptophan. A D gene is named only where the DNA matches it firmly. Only some rows state a clone size, as once, few, many or a class for expanded clones.

clone size: few; D gene: TRBD2; V gene: TRBV6-4; J gene: TRBJ2-3; CDR3 DNA: TGTGCCAGCAGTGCTCTAGCGGGAGATACGCAGTATTTT; CDR3 protein: CASSALAGDTQYF
clone size: -; D gene: -; V gene: TRBV19; J gene: TRBJ2-7; CDR3 DNA: TGTGCCAGTAGTAGTAAAACAGCCACCAGCTCCTACGAGCAGTACTTC; CDR3 protein: CASSSKTATSSYEQYF
clone size: -; D gene: TRBD1; V gene: TRBV27; J gene: TRBJ2-7; CDR3 DNA: TGTGCCAGCAGTTTCTCCGGGACAGGAAGAACCTACGAGCAGTACTTC; CDR3 protein: CASSFSGTGRTYEQYF
clone size: -; D gene: -; V gene: TRBV5-1; J gene: TRBJ2-1; CDR3 DNA: TGCGCCAGCAGCTCAATCCGGGAGCAGTTCTTC; CDR3 protein: CASSSIREQFF
clone size: -; D gene: TRBD2; V gene: TRBV27; J gene: TRBJ2-7; CDR3 DNA: TGTGCCAGCAGTTTCGGCCTAGCGGGAGTATACGAGCAGTACTTC; CDR3 protein: CASSFGLAGVYEQYF
clone size: -; D gene: TRBD1; V gene: TRBV27; J gene: TRBJ2-1; CDR3 DNA: TGTGCCAGCAGTCGAGGGGGCAGGGGGTTTTTCAATGAGCAGTTCTTC; CDR3 protein: CASSRGGRGFFNEQFF
clone size: -; D gene: -; V gene: TRBV9; J gene: TRBJ2-7; CDR3 DNA: TGTGCCAGCAGCGTAGGCAGCGCCTCCTACGAGCAGTACTTC; CDR3 protein: CASSVGSASYEQYF
clone size: -; D gene: -; V gene: TRBV7-9; J gene: TRBJ2-7; CDR3 DNA: TGTGCCAGCAGCTCGGACAGTATCTCCTACGAGCAGTACTTC; CDR3 protein: CASSSDSISYEQYF
clone size: -; D gene: -; V gene: TRBV6-1; J gene: TRBJ2-7; CDR3 DNA: TGTGCCAGCAGCGCCGGGACTTCTTACGAGCAGTACTTC; CDR3 protein: CASSAGTSYEQYF
clone size: -; D gene: -; V gene: TRBV7-9; J gene: TRBJ2-7; CDR3 DNA: TGTGCCAGCAGCTTAATATCGGACCAGGGCCACGAGCAGTACTTC; CDR3 protein: CASSLISDQGHEQYF
clone size: -; D gene: -; V gene: TRBV28; J gene: TRBJ1-5; CDR3 DNA: TGTGCCAGCAGTTTCCCGGGTACAAGCAATCAGCCCCAGCATTTT; CDR3 protein: CASSFPGTSNQPQHF
clone size: -; D gene: -; V gene: TRBV27; J gene: TRBJ1-1; CDR3 DNA: TGTGCCAGCAGTTTACGGGCGCGCGATCGGGGTTTGAACACTGAAGCTTTCTTT; CDR3 protein: CASSLRARDRGLNTEAFF
clone size: few; D gene: -; V gene: TRBV2; J gene: TRBJ2-5; CDR3 DNA: TGTGCCAGCAGTGGGGGGGAAGAGACCCAGTACTTC; CDR3 protein: CASSGGEETQYF
clone size: few; D gene: TRBD1; V gene: TRBV30; J gene: TRBJ2-7; CDR3 DNA: TGTGCCTGGAGTGTACTCAGGGGGCGCGGGCGTCAGTACTTC; CDR3 protein: CAWSVLRGRGRQYF
clone size: -; D gene: TRBD1; V gene: TRBV27; J gene: TRBJ1-2; CDR3 DNA: TGTGCCAGCAGTCTCTCTAGGGGGCATGGCTACACCTTC; CDR3 protein: CASSLSRGHGYTF
clone size: once; D gene: -; V gene: TRBV5-1; J gene: TRBJ2-5; CDR3 DNA: TGCGCCAGCAGCTTGGCCGTCGGCAGGCCTGCGGAGACCCAGTACTTC; CDR3 protein: CASSLAVGRPAETQYF
clone size: -; D gene: TRBD2; V gene: TRBV28; J gene: TRBJ2-1; CDR3 DNA: TGTGCCACGCTAGCGGGAGTGAATGAGCAGTTCTTC; CDR3 protein: CATLAGVNEQFF
clone size: -; D gene: -; V gene: TRBV28; J gene: TRBJ1-4; CDR3 DNA: TGTGCCAGCAGTTTATGGGGTAAAGGCAGGCGGGGAGAAAAACTGTTTTTT; CDR3 protein: CASSLWGKGRRGEKLFF
clone size: -; D gene: -; V gene: TRBV10-3; J gene: TRBJ1-5; CDR3 DNA: TGTGCCATCAAAGGTGACAGGTCTGGGGATCAGCCCCAGCATTTT; CDR3 protein: CAIKGDRSGDQPQHF
clone size: -; D gene: TRBD2; V gene: TRBV30; J gene: TRBJ2-7; CDR3 DNA: TGTGCCTGGGATACTAGCGGGTTCTTCTCCTACGAGCAGTACTTC; CDR3 protein: CAWDTSGFFSYEQYF
clone size: few; D gene: -; V gene: TRBV9; J gene: TRBJ1-1; CDR3 DNA: TGTGCCAGCAGCGTTGGGTTGCGGCGGGACACTGAAGCTTTCTTT; CDR3 protein: CASSVGLRRDTEAFF
clone size: -; D gene: -; V gene: TRBV5-1; J gene: TRBJ2-5; CDR3 DNA: TGCGCCGGGAGCGGGACCCAGTACTTC; CDR3 protein: CAGSGTQYF
clone size: -; D gene: TRBD2; V gene: TRBV7-8; J gene: TRBJ2-2; CDR3 DNA: TGTGCCAGCAGCTTAGTGAGCGGGAGGGGCGGGGAGCTGTTTTTT; CDR3 protein: CASSLVSGRGGELFF
clone size: -; D gene: TRBD2; V gene: TRBV5-4; J gene: TRBJ2-1; CDR3 DNA: TGTGCCAGCAGCTCAGAGGTTAGCGGGACCTCCTACAATGAGCAGTTCTTC; CDR3 protein: CASSSEVSGTSYNEQFF
clone size: -; D gene: -; V gene: TRBV27; J gene: TRBJ1-2; CDR3 DNA: TGTGCCAGCAGTCCACAGGGTTCGTATTATGGCTACACCTTC; CDR3 protein: CASSPQGSYYGYTF
clone size: -; D gene: -; V gene: TRBV5-4; J gene: TRBJ2-7; CDR3 DNA: TGTGCCAGCAGCGTTACAGGCTACGAGCAGTACTTC; CDR3 protein: CASSVTGYEQYF
clone size: -; D gene: TRBD1; V gene: TRBV15; J gene: TRBJ1-5; CDR3 DNA: TGTGCCACCAGAAGGCATGTCGGGACAGGGGGCAATCAGCCCCAGCATTTT; CDR3 protein: CATRRHVGTGGNQPQHF
clone size: -; D gene: TRBD2; V gene: TRBV14; J gene: TRBJ2-3; CDR3 DNA: TGTGCCAGCAGCCAAGAGCGGGAGTCCACAGATACGCAGTATTTT; CDR3 protein: CASSQERESTDTQYF
clone size: -; D gene: TRBD2; V gene: TRBV5-4; J gene: TRBJ2-5; CDR3 DNA: TGTGCCAGCAGCTTTTTCCTAGCGGGAGTTGGGGAGACCCAGTACTTC; CDR3 protein: CASSFFLAGVGETQYF
clone size: -; D gene: -; V gene: TRBV4-3; J gene: TRBJ1-4; CDR3 DNA: TGCGCCAGCAGCCAAGTAGGAGGGAATGAAAAACTGTTTTTT; CDR3 protein: CASSQVGGNEKLFF
clone size: -; D gene: TRBD1; V gene: TRBV25-1; J gene: TRBJ2-6; CDR3 DNA: TGTGCCAGCAGTCCCGGGACAGGGGTGGAAGGGGCCAACGTCCTGACTTTC; CDR3 protein: CASSPGTGVEGANVLTF